This TCR beta chain originates from a study of OX40 agonist ivuxolimab in advanced cancers. Study summary: Under the entry rules, prior anti-PD-1, anti-PD-L1 or anti-CTLA-4 therapy was allowed, and approximately 40% had some.

The CDR3 runs to 14 residues. Germline V gene sequence: CDR1 MNHEY, CDR2 SVGAGI. J gave up 2 bases and V 6 bases, and 6 bases lay outside the gene matches. Clones were read by immunoSEQ multiplex PCR, and TCRdb kept only the in-frame ones, dropping some. The data hold just under 95,000 clones, with roughly 91% observed a single time. The V gene is TRBV6-5, the J gene TRBJ1-2; 7 nucleotides align to TRBD1. This receptor was identified in an adult with an advanced solid tumor such as melanoma, head and neck, liver or kidney cancer. Sequencing used CD4+ or CD8+ T cells sorted from blood, obtained in a trial of the OX40 agonist ivuxolimab. CDR3 bases: TGTGCCAGCAGCCGGGACAGACTCAACTATGGCTACACCTTC. As protein: CASSRDRLNYGYTF.